This T cell receptor beta chain was documented in a study of blood T cell repertoires in COVID-19. The overall study: PBMCs, B-cell-depleted T cells, or T cells provided the cDNA or gDNA that made up the material.

The ends lost 3 bases at V and 7 bases at J; junction bases unmatched: 2. Germline assignment: CDR1 SNHLY and CDR2 FYNNEI. This CDR3 has 14 amino acids. Individuals drawn from about 26 US areas were roughly 18 to 95 years old. Method: immunoSEQ multiplex PCR; TCRdb's copy keeps in-frame clones and lacks some. The sample records 150,000 to 200,000 clones, roughly 90% being singletons. The J gene is TRBJ2-1, the V gene TRBV2; 11 positions agree with TRBD2. The sample was PBMCs or T cells enriched from blood (not recorded which). The sequence derives from a woman aged 45-59 years who had recovered from COVID-19. The CDR3 DNA reads as TGTGCCAGCAGTGATAGCGGGGGGGCAAATGAGCAGTTCTTC. Translated: CASSDSGGANEQFF.